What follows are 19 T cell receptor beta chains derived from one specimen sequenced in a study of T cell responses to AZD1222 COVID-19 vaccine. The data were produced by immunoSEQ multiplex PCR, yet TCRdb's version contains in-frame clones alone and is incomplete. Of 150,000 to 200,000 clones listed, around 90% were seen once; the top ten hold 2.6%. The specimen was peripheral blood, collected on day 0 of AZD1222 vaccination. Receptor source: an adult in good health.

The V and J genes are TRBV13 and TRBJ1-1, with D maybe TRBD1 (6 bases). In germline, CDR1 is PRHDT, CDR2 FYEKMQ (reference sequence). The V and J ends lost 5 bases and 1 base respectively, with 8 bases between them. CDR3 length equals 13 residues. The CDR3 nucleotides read TGTGCCAGCAGCATACAGGGGAACACTGAAGCTTTCTTT. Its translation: CASSIQGNTEAFF.

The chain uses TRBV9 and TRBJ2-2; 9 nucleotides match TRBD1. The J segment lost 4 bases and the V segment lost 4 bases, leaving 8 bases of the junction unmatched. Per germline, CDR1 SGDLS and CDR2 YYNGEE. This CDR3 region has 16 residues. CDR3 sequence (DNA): TGTGCCAGCAGCCCCCCCGGGACAGGGCTCACCGGGGAGCTGTTTTTT. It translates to CASSPPGTGLTGELFF. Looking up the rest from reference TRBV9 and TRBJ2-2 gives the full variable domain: DSGVTQTPKHLITATGQRVTLRCSPRSGDLSVYWYQQSLDQGLQFLIQYYNGEERAKGNILERFSAQQFPDLHSELNLSSLELGDSALYFCASSPPGTGLTGELFFGEGSRLTVL.

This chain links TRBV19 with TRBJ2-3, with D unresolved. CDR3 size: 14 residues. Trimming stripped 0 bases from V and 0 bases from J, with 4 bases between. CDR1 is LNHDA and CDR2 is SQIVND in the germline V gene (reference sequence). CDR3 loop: CASSIDFSTDTQYF. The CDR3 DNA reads TGTGCCAGTAGTATAGACTTTAGCACAGATACGCAGTATTTT.

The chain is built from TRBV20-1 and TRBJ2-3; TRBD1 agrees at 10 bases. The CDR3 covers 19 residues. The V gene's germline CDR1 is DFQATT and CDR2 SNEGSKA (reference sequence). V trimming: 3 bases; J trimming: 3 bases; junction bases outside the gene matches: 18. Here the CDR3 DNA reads TGCAGTGCTAGTGTTGGGACAGGGGAGGGACTAGGGATGACAGATACGCAGTATTTT. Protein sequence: CSASVGTGEGLGMTDTQYF.

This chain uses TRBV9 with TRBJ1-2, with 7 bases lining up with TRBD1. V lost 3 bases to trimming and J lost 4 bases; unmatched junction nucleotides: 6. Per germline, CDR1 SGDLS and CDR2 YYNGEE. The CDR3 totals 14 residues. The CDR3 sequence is CASSARDRIYGYTF. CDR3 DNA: TGTGCCAGCAGCGCCCGGGACAGAATCTATGGCTACACCTTC.

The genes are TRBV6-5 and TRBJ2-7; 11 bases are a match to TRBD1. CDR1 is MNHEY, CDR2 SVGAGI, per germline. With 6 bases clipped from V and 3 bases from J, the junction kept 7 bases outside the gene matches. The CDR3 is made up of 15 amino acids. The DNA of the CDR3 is TGTGCCAGCAGAGGATCCGGGACAGGGGGCTACGAGCAGTACTTC. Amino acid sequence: CASRGSGTGGYEQYF.

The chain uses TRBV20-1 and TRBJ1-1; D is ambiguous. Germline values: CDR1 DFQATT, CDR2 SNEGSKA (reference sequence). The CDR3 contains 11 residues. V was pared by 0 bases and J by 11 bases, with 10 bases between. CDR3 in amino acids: CSARDVYGAFF. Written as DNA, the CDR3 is TGCAGTGCTAGAGACGTTTACGGGGCTTTCTTT.

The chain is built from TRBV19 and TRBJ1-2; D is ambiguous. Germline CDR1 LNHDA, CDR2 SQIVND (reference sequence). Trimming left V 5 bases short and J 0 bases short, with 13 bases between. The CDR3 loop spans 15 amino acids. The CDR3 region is CASSDRSQSNYGYTF. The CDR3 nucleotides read TGTGCCAGTAGTGACCGGAGCCAGTCTAACTATGGCTACACCTTC.

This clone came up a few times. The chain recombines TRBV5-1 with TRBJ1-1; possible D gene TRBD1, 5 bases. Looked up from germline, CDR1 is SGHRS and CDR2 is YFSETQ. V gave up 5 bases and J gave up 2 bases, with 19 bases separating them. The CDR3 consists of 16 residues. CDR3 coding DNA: TGCGCCAGCAGTGCTAATTTTATCCGGGACAACACTGAAGCTTTCTTT. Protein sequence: CASSANFIRDNTEAFF.

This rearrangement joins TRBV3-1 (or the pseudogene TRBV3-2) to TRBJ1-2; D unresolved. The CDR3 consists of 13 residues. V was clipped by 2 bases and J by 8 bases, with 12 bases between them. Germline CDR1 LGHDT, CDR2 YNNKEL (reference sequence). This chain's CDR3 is CASSQSIRGGYTF. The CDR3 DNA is TGTGCCAGCAGCCAAAGCATCCGTGGCGGCTACACCTTC.

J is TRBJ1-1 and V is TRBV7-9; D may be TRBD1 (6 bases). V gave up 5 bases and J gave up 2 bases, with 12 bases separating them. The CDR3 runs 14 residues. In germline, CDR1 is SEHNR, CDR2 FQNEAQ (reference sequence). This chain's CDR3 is CASSRTGHNTEAFF. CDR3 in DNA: TGTGCCAGCAGCCGAACGGGACACAACACTGAAGCTTTCTTT.

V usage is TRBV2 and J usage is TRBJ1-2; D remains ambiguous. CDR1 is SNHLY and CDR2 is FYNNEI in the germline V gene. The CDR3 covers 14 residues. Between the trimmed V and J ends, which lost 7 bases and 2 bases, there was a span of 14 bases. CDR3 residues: CASTTVAVNYGYTF. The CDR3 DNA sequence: TGTGCCAGCACCACTGTCGCCGTGAACTATGGCTACACCTTC.

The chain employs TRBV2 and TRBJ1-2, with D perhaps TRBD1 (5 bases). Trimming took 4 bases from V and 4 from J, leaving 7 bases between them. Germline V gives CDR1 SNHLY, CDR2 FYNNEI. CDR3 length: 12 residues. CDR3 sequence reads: CASSGQFYGYTF. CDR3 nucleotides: TGTGCCAGCAGTGGACAGTTCTATGGCTACACCTTC.

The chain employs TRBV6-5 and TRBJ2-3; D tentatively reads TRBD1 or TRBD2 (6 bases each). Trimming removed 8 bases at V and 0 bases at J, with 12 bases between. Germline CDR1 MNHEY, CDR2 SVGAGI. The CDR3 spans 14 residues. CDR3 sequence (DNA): TGTGCCAGCTTATTAGGGGGGAGCACAGATACGCAGTATTTT. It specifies CASLLGGSTDTQYF.

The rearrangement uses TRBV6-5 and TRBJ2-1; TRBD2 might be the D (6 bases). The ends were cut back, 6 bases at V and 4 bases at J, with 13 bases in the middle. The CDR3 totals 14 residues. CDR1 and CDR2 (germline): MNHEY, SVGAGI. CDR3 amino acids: CASSRDSKYNEQFF. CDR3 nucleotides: TGTGCCAGCAGCCGGGACTCCAAATACAATGAGCAGTTCTTC.

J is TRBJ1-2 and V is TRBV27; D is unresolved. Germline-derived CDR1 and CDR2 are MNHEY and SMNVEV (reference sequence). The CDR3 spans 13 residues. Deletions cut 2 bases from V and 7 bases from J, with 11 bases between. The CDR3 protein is CASSLKRGSGYTF. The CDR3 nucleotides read TGTGCCAGCAGTTTAAAGCGGGGATCTGGCTACACCTTC.

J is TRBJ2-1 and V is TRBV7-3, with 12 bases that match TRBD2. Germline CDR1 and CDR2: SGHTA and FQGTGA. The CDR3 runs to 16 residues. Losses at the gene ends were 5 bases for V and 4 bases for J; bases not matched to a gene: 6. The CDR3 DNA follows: TGTGCCAGCAGCGACTCTCTAGCGGGAGGGTACAATGAGCAGTTCTTC. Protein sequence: CASSDSLAGGYNEQFF.

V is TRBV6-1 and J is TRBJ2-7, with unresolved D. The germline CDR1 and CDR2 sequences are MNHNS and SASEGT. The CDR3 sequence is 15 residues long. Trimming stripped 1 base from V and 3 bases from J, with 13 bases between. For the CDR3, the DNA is TGTGCCAGCAGTGAAGTATTGGAAAGCTTCTACGAGCAGTACTTC. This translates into CASSEVLESFYEQYF.

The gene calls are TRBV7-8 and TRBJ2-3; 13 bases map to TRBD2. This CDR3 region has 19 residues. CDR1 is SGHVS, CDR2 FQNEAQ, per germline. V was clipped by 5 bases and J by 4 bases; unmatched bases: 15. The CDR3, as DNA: TGTGCCAGCAGCGGACCACGGACTAGCGGGAGTTCGTCGGCAGATACGCAGTATTTT. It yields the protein CASSGPRTSGSSSADTQYF.